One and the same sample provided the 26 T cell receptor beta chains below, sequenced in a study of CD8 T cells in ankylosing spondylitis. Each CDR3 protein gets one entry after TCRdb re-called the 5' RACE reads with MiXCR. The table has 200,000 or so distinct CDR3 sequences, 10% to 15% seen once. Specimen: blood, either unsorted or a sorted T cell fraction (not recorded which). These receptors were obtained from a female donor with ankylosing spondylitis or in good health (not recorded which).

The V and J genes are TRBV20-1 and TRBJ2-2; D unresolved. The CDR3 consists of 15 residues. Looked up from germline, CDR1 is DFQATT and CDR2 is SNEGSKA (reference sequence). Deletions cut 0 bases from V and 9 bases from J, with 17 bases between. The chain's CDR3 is CSARDGNSVSRELFF. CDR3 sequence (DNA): TGCAGTGCTAGAGATGGGAACTCTGTTAGCCGGGAGCTGTTTTTT.

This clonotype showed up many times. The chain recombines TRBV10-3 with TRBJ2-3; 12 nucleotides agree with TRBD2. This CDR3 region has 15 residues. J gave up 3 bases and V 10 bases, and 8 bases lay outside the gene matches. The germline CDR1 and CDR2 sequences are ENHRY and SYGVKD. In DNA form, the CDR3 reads TGTGCCACTAGCCTAGCGGGAGGGGGTACAGATACGCAGTATTTT. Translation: CATSLAGGGTDTQYF.

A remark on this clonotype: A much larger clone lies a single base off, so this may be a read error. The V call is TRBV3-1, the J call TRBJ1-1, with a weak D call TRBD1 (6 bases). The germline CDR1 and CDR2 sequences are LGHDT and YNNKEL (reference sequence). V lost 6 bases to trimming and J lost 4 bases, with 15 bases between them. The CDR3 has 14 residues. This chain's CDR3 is CASSARGYGTEAFF. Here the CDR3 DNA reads TGTGCCAGCAGTGCAAGGGGGTATGGCACTGAAGCTTTCTTT.

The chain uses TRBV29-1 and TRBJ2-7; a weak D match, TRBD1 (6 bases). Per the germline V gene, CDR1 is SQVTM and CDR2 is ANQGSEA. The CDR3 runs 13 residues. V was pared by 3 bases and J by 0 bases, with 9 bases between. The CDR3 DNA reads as TGCAGCGTTGAGGCAGGGGTCTCCTACGAGCAGTACTTC. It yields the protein CSVEAGVSYEQYF.

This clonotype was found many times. The CDR3 protein is CASSQGGGNNQPQHF. For the CDR3, the DNA is TGTGCCAGCAGCCAAGGGGGAGGTAACAATCAGCCCCAGCATTTT. The gene calls are TRBV3-1 and TRBJ1-5; D is uncertain. V lost 1 base, J lost 3 bases, and 10 bases lay in between. The CDR3 totals 15 residues. The germline CDR1 and CDR2 sequences are LGHDT and YNNKEL (reference sequence).

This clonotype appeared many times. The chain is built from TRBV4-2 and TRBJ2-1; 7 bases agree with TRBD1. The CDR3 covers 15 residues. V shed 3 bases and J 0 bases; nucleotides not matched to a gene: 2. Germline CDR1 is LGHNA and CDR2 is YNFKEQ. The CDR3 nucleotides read TGTGCCAGCAGCCAGGGGGACAGCTCCTACAATGAGCAGTTCTTC. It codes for CASSQGDSSYNEQFF.

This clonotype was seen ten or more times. CDR3 sequence: CASSLARVFEQFF. The DNA for the CDR3 is TGTGCCAGCAGTTTAGCAAGGGTATTTGAGCAGTTCTTC. The gene calls are TRBV12-3 or TRBV12-4 and TRBJ2-1; D is unresolved. The germline V and J ends were trimmed by 0 bases and 9 bases, with 9 bases remaining between them. This CDR3 is 13 amino acids long.

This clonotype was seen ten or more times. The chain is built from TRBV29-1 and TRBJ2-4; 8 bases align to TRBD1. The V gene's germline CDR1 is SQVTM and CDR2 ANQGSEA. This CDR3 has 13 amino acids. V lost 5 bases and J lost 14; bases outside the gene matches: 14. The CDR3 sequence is CSVTKTGETVKYF. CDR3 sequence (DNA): TGCAGCGTTACCAAGACAGGGGAAACAGTAAAGTACTTC.

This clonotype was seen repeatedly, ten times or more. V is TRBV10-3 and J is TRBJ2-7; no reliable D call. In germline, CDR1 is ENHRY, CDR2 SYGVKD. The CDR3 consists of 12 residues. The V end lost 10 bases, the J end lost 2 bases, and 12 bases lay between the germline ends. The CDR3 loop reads CATLQSTYEQYF. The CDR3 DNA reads TGTGCCACCCTACAGAGTACCTACGAGCAGTACTTC.

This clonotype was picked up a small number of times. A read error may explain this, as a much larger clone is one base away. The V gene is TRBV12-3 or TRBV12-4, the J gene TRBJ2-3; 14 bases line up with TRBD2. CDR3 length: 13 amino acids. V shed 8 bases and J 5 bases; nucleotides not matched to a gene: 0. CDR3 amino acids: CASGLAGGDTQYF. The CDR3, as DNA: TGTGCCAGCGGACTAGCGGGAGGAGATACGCAGTATTTT.

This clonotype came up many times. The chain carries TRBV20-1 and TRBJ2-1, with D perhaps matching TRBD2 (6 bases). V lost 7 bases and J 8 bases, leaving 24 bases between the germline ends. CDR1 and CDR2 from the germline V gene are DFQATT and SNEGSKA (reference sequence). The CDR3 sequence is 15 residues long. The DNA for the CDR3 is TGCAGTGGCACGTACCGGGAGCGGCTCCCTCATGAGCAGTTCTTC. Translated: CSGTYRERLPHEQFF.

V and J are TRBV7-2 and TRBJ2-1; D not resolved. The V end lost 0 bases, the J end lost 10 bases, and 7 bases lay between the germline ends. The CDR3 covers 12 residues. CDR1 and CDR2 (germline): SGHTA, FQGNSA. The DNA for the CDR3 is TGTGCCAGCAGCTTAGCCTTTCTGGAGCAGTTCTTC. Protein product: CASSLAFLEQFF.

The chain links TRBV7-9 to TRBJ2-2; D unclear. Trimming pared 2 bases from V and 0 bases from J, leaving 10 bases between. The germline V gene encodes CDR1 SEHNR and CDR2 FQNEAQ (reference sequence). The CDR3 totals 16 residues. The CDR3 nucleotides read TGTGCCAGCAGCTTACTTACAGCTGCGAACACCGGGGAGCTGTTTTTT. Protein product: CASSLLTAANTGELFF.

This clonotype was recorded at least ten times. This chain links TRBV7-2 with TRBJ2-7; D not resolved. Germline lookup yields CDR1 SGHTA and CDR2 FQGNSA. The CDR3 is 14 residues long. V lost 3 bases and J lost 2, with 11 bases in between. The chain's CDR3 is CASSFESSAYEQYF. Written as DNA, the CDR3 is TGTGCCAGCAGCTTCGAGAGCAGCGCCTACGAGCAGTACTTC.

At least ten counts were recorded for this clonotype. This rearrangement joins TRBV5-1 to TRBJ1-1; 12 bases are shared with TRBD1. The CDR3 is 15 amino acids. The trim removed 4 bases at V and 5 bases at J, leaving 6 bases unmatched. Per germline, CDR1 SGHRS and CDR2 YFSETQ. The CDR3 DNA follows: TGCGCCAGCAGCGTGGGACAGGGGGCGCGAACTGAAGCTTTCTTT. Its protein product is CASSVGQGARTEAFF.

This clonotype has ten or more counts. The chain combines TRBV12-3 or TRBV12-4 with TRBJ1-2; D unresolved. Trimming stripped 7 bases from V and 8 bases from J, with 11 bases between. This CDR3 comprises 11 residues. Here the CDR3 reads CASTPLVGYTF. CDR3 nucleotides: TGTGCCAGCACTCCCTTAGTCGGCTACACCTTC.

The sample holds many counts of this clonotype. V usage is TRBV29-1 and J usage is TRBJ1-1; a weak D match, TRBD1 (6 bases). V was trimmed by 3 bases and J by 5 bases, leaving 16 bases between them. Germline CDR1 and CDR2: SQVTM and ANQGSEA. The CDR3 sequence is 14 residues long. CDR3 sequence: CSVEGGGGATEAFF. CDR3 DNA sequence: TGCAGCGTTGAGGGTGGGGGCGGGGCTACTGAAGCTTTCTTT.

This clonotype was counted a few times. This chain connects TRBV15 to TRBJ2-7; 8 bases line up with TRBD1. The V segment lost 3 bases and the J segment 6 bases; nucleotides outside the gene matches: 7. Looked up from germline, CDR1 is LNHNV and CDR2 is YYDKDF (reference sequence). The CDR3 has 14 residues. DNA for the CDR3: TGTGCCACCAGCAGCAGGACAGGGTCGGTCGAGCAGTACTTC. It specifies CATSSRTGSVEQYF.

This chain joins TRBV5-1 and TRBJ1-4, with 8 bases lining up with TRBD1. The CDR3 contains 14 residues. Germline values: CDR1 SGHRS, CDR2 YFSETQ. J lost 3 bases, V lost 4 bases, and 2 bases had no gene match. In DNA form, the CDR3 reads TGCGCCAGCAGCGGGGGACAGGCTAATGAAAAACTGTTTTTT. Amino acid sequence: CASSGGQANEKLFF.

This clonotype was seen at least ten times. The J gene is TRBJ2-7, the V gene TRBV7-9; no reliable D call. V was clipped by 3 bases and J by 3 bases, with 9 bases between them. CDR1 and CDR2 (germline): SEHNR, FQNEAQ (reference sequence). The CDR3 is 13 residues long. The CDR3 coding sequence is TGTGCCAGCAGCTTCCTGGCAAGCTACGAGCAGTACTTC. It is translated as CASSFLASYEQYF.

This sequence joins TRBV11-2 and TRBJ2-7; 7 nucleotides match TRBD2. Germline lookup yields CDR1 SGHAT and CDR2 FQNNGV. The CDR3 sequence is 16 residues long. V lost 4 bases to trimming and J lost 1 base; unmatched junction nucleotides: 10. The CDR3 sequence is CASSSLYSSGSYEQYF. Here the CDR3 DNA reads TGTGCCAGCAGCTCCTTGTACTCTAGCGGATCCTACGAGCAGTACTTC.

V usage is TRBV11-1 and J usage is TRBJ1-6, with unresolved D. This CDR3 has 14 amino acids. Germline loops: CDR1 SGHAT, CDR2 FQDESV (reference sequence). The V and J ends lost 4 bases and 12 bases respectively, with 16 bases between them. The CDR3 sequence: CASSSPTHVQPLHF. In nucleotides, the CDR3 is TGTGCCAGCAGCTCTCCGACACACGTTCAACCCCTCCACTTT.

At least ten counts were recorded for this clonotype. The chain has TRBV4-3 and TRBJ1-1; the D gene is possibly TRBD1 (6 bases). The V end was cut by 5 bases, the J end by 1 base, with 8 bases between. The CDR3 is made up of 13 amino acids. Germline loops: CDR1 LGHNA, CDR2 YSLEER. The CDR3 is CASSTTGNTEAFF. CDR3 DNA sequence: TGCGCCAGCAGCACGACAGGGAACACTGAAGCTTTCTTT.

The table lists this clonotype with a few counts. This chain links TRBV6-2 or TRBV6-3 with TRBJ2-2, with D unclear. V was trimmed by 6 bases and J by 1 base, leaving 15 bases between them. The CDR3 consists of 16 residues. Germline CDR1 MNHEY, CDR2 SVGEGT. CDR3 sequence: CASRQRGPLNTGELFF. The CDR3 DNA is TGTGCCAGCAGGCAACGTGGCCCGTTGAACACCGGGGAGCTGTTTTTT.

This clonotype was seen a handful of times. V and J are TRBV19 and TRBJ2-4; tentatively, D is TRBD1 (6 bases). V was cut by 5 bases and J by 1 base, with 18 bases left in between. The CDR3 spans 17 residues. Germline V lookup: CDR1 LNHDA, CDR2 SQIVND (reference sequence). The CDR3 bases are TGTGCCAGTAGTGTCTCAGGGGAGTTCGGGGCCAAAAACATTCAGTACTTC. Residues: CASSVSGEFGAKNIQYF.

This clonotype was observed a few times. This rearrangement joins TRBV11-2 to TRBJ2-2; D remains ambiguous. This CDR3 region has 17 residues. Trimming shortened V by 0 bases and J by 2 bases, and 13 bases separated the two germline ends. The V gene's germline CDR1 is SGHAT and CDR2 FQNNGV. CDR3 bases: TGTGCCAGCAGCTTAGAGGTGTGGGGTGTTAACACCGGGGAGCTGTTTTTT. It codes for CASSLEVWGVNTGELFF.